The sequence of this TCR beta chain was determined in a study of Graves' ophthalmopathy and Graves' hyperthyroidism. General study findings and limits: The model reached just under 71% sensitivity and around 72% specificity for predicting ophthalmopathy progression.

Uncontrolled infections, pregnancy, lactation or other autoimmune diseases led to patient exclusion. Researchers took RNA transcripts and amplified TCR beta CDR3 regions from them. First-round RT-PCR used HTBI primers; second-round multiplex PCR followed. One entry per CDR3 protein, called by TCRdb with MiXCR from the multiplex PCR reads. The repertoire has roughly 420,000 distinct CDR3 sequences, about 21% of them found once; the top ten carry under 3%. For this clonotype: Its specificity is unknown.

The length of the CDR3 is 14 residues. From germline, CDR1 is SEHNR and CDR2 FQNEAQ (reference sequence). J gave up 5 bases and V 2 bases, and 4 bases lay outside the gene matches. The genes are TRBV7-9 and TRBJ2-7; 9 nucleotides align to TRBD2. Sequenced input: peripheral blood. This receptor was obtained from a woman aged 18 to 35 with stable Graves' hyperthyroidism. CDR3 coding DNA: TGTGCCAGCAGCTTATTCGGACTAGCGAACGAGCAGTACTTC. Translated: CASSLFGLANEQYF.